This TCR beta chain appears in the sequencing data of a study of T-cell reconstitution after alpha-beta-depleted transplantation in children (dated by TCRdb to 2016 to 2018). Background for the entire study: Using TCR repertoire profiling, the study quantitatively followed how T-cell immune reconstitution unfolded in children after TCRalphabeta/CD19-depleted allogeneic hematopoietic cell transplantation.

Based on the germline V gene (reference sequence), the CDR1 and CDR2 sequences are LGHDT and YNNKEL. The V end loses 4 bases and the J end loses 6 bases, and a stretch of 16 bases separates them. Spanning cysteine to phenylalanine, the CDR3 consists of 14 amino acids. Left in the record is the CDR3 DNA by itself, 42 bases read in frame from the first base. With regard to this clonotype: The specificity of this receptor is unknown. No much larger clonotype is one base removed from it; base qualities were not supplied.

Libraries were prepared through PCR. Data came from an Illumina HiSeq 2500. To normalize quantification of the TCRbeta repertoire, the TCR libraries were built with molecular barcoding that relied on unique molecular identifiers. Through fastp at Q25 and MiXCR, TCRdb rebuilt clones from the public reads, retaining in-frame beta chains. Identical CDR3 protein sequences are pooled into one entry, listed with their most common genes and DNA. The sample table lists 450,000 to 500,000 distinct CDR3 sequences, around 12% of them with a count of one. The ten most abundant clones make up less than 6.5% of the sample.

The sequenced sample was PBMCs from the stem cell graft donor, obtained from the stem cell graft. This TCR derives from a human donor who donated a stem cell graft to a child with combined immunodeficiency. The chain uses TRBV3-1 and TRBJ2-7; the D gene assignment is ambiguous. The nucleotide sequence is given as TGTGCCAGCAGCCCCTTCCGGGTCGTGGGCGAGCAGTACTTC. This codes for CASSPFRVVGEQYF.